The 16 T cell receptor beta chains given below trace back to one sample, sequenced in a study of cytomegalovirus exposure and HLA in healthy donors. The PCR ran on 60 Vbeta and 13 Jbeta primers. TCRdb's table, derived via immunoSEQ multiplex PCR, lists solely in-frame clones and lacks some. This table has 200,000 or so clones, roughly 87% appearing once. The sequenced material came from PBMCs. These receptors were taken from a girl in the first two years of life in good health and CMV-seronegative.

V gene TRBV7-8 combines with J gene TRBJ1-4; perhaps TRBD1 as D (5 bases). The length of the CDR3 is 17 residues. Germline V gene lookup returns CDR1 SGHVS and CDR2 FQNEAQ. Deletions cut 2 bases from V and 6 bases from J, with 19 bases between. The CDR3 here is CASSLPRIGAGDEKLFF. Written as DNA, the CDR3 is TGTGCCAGCAGCTTACCCCGTATAGGGGCTGGGGATGAAAAACTGTTTTTT.

The CDR3 region has the DNA TGTGCCAGCCGTGAGGGCGCGGCCCTCGAGCAGTACTTC. Translating it yields CASREGAALEQYF. V is TRBV6-5 and J is TRBJ2-7, with D maybe TRBD2 (5 bases). V was clipped by 8 bases and J by 6 bases, with 17 bases between them. The CDR3 covers 13 residues. Germline V gene sequence: CDR1 MNHEY, CDR2 SVGAGI.

The V call is TRBV9, the J call TRBJ1-1, with 11 bases aligning to TRBD1. CDR3 length equals 14 residues. With V trimmed by 2 bases and J by 10 bases, 7 bases remained unmatched. Germline V gives CDR1 SGDLS, CDR2 YYNGEE. The CDR3 region has the DNA TGTGCCAGCAGCGTGGCCGGGACAGGGGGAACAGCTTTCTTT. It yields the protein CASSVAGTGGTAFF.

This clone showed up just once. The chain has TRBV10-2 and TRBJ1-5; possible D gene TRBD1, 5 bases. Germline CDR1 WSHSY, CDR2 SAAADI. CDR3 size: 16 residues. Trimming took 3 bases from V and 5 from J, leaving 17 bases between them. The CDR3 nucleotides read TGCGCCAGCAGTGATTTTAAGGGGCCCCGGGATCAGCCCCAGCATTTT. It yields the protein CASSDFKGPRDQPQHF.

CDR3 nucleotide sequence: TGCGCCAGCAGCCTGACTAGCGGGGGGCCCGGACCAGAGACCCAGTACTTC. This codes for CASSLTSGGPGPETQYF. The gene calls are TRBV4-1 and TRBJ2-5; 13 bases are a match to TRBD2. The CDR3 has 17 residues. Germline V gene lookup returns CDR1 MGHRA and CDR2 YSYEKL. V lost 4 bases to trimming and J lost 4 bases; unmatched junction nucleotides: 9.

The rearrangement uses TRBV27 and TRBJ2-7; weak D call: TRBD2 (6 bases). Germline V CDR1 and CDR2: MNHEY, SMNVEV (reference sequence). This CDR3 has 16 amino acids. The V and J ends lost 4 bases and 3 bases respectively, with 19 bases between them. CDR3 region: CASSSHDPTSRYEQYF. The CDR3 nucleotides are TGTGCCAGCAGTTCGCACGACCCAACTAGCCGCTACGAGCAGTACTTC.

This clone was picked up one time. This chain uses TRBV6-5 with TRBJ2-5, with 10 positions matching TRBD1. This CDR3 contains 15 residues. CDR1 is MNHEY and CDR2 is SVGAGI in the germline V gene. The trim removed 1 base at V and 11 bases at J, leaving 10 bases unmatched. In DNA form, the CDR3 reads TGTGCCAGCAGTTACTTGGGACAGGGGTTAGTGGAGCAGTACTTC. Amino acids: CASSYLGQGLVEQYF.

V gene TRBV11-1 combines with J gene TRBJ1-2; D possibly corresponds to TRBD1 (6 bases). Germline CDR1 SGHAT, CDR2 FQDESV (reference sequence). V was pared by 5 bases and J by 8 bases, with 21 bases between. The CDR3 runs 15 residues. In DNA, the CDR3 is TGTGCCAGCAGCAAGGCATGGGACAAAGCGGGAGGCTACACCTTC. Amino acids: CASSKAWDKAGGYTF.

The chain recombines TRBV7-2 with TRBJ2-3; D call uncertain. Trimming took off 3 bases at V and 6 bases at J, with 10 bases between the two ends. Per the germline V gene, CDR1 is SGHTA and CDR2 is FQGNSA. The CDR3 is 13 amino acids. CDR3 coding DNA: TGTGCCAGCAGCTTTAAGGTAGCCGATACGCAGTATTTT. Protein product: CASSFKVADTQYF.

The rearrangement joins TRBV5-1 to TRBJ2-3; no firm D call. Trimming cost V 1 base and J 4 bases, with 7 bases left between them. The CDR3 totals 13 residues. Germline lookup yields CDR1 SGHRS and CDR2 YFSETQ. The CDR3 region has the DNA TGCGCCAGCAGCTTGATCCTCGCAGATACGCAGTATTTT. Translating it yields CASSLILADTQYF.

The chain has TRBV27 and TRBJ1-4; 7 bases agree with TRBD1. This CDR3 region has 15 residues. Unmatched junction bases numbered 7, after V lost 4 bases and J lost 5 bases. Looked up from germline, CDR1 is MNHEY and CDR2 is SMNVEV (reference sequence). The CDR3 DNA reads as TGTGCCAGCAGTTCAACAGGGGTAGGAAATGAAAAACTGTTTTTT. Translation gives CASSSTGVGNEKLFF.

CDR3 residues: CAWRRAVAGGYEQYF. The CDR3 DNA reads TGTGCCTGGAGGAGGGCGGTAGCGGGAGGCTACGAGCAGTACTTC. The chain links TRBV30 to TRBJ2-7; 10 nucleotides agree with TRBD2. The length of the CDR3 is 15 residues. V lost 3 bases, J lost 3 bases, and 8 bases stayed unmatched. CDR1 GTSNPN and CDR2 SVGIG come from the germline V gene (reference sequence).

The genes are TRBV18 and TRBJ1-6; tentative D call: TRBD1 (6 bases). Looked up from germline, CDR1 is KGHSH and CDR2 is LQKENI. V was pared by 3 bases and J by 1 base, with 10 bases between. CDR3 size: 16 residues. CDR3: CASSPTTGSYNSPLHF. CDR3 in DNA: TGTGCCAGCTCACCCACTACAGGGTCCTATAATTCACCCCTCCACTTT.

The J gene is TRBJ1-4, the V gene TRBV21-1; the table names TRBD1, a call not compared with the DNA. TRBV21-1 is an annotated pseudogene. The CDR3 totals 14 residues. The CDR3 is CASSIGTNNEKLFF. CDR3 nucleotide sequence: TGTGCCAGCAGCATCGGGACAAATAATGAAAAACTGTTTTTT.

The V call is TRBV7-9, the J call TRBJ1-2; 7 bases are shared with TRBD1. There are 12 residues in the CDR3. Germline V CDR1 and CDR2: SEHNR, FQNEAQ (reference sequence). Trimming took 8 bases from V and 3 from J; bases not matched to a gene: 3. Here the CDR3 reads CASGDRDYGYTF. For the CDR3, the DNA is TGTGCCAGCGGAGACAGGGACTATGGCTACACCTTC.

The chain carries TRBV28 and TRBJ1-2; 7 bases match TRBD1. The trim removed 2 bases at V and 7 bases at J, leaving 13 bases unmatched. CDR1 is MDHEN, CDR2 SYDVKM, per germline. The CDR3 has 16 residues. The CDR3 sequence: CASSLGVAGGVGGYTF. The CDR3 nucleotides are TGTGCCAGCAGTTTAGGAGTGGCAGGGGGTGTTGGTGGCTACACCTTC.